This T cell receptor beta chain was sequenced during a study of T-cell memory formation after mild COVID-19. TCRdb independently ran MiXCR on the 5' RACE reads; one entry per CDR3 protein. This table has roughly 130,000 distinct CDR3 sequences, about 17% appearing once. In its sample, this clonotype was seen a few times. The sample consisted of PBMCs or a T cell subset sorted from them (not recorded which). This sequence was found in an adult woman who had mild COVID-19 (a few samples of this study predate the infection). Cell type and time point are not known.

The CDR3 DNA reads as TGTGCCAGGCGGGACAACCCTGAAGCTTTCTTT. Its protein is CARRDNPEAFF. The rearrangement joins TRBV12-3 or TRBV12-4 to TRBJ1-1; D is perhaps TRBD1 (6 bases). The CDR3 sequence is 11 residues long. Trimming pared 9 bases from V and 6 bases from J, leaving 11 bases between.